These T cell receptor beta chains were read from a single sample in a study of blood T cell repertoires in COVID-19. Assay: immunoSEQ multiplex PCR; the TCRdb copy retains only in-frame clones and omits some. In the table there are 300,000 to 400,000 clones, roughly 90% of which are singletons. The specimen sequenced was peripheral blood. The receptors were gathered from a woman in her twenties or thirties with COVID-19, enrolled during active disease. Each CDR3 is given with its conserved first and last residue. The D gene is left open where the match is weak. Size values are once, few and many counts, or a class for expanded clones, and some rows have none.

TRBV10-3,-,TRBJ2-1,few,TGTGCCATCAGTAAGGGGGAAAGCTACAATGAGCAGTTCTTC,CAISKGESYNEQFF
TRBV7-2,TRBD1,TRBJ2-3,-,TGTGCCAGCAGCTTACGGGGACAGGCCACAGATACGCAGTATTTT,CASSLRGQATDTQYF
TRBV7-9,TRBD2,TRBJ2-3,-,TGTGCCAGCAGCCGCGGGGTAGCGGGGGGTCTAAGCACAGATACGCAGTATTTT,CASSRGVAGGLSTDTQYF
TRBV6-5,TRBD1,TRBJ1-6,-,TGTGCCAGCAGGGACAGGGTTGATAATTCACCCCTCCACTTT,CASRDRVDNSPLHF
TRBV5-1,-,TRBJ1-3,-,TGCGCCAGCAGCTTGATTTCGGGAAACGGAAACACCATATATTTT,CASSLISGNGNTIYF
TRBV5-5,TRBD1,TRBJ1-2,-,TGTGCCAGCAGCCCCCTGGGACAGGGGGCCTATGGCTACACCTTC,CASSPLGQGAYGYTF
TRBV28,TRBD1,TRBJ2-7,-,TGTGCCAGCAGTTTATCCTTAAGGGGGCTCTACGAGCAGTACTTC,CASSLSLRGLYEQYF
TRBV12-3/TRBV12-4,TRBD1,TRBJ1-1,few,TGTGCCAGCAACCCAGGGGGATACACTGAAGCTTTCTTT,CASNPGGYTEAFF
TRBV6-5,-,TRBJ1-6,-,TGTGCCAGCAGCCCAGGGGATAGTCTCCACTTT,CASSPGDSLHF
TRBV7-9,-,TRBJ1-5,few,TGTGCCAGCAGCCGGGGACTGGAGCAGCCCCAGCATTTT,CASSRGLEQPQHF
TRBV27,TRBD1,TRBJ1-1,-,TGTGCCAGCAGTGCGGGACAGGGTTCGCGCACTGAAGCTTTCTTT,CASSAGQGSRTEAFF
TRBV3-1/TRBV3-2,TRBD1,TRBJ1-4,-,TGTGCCAGCAGCCCATCCTCCGACAGGGGTGAAAAACTGTTTTTT,CASSPSSDRGEKLFF
TRBV2,TRBD1,TRBJ2-3,-,TGTGCCAGCACCCTAGAGGGGACAGGGGGCGATACGCAGTATTTT,CASTLEGTGGDTQYF
TRBV6-5,TRBD1,TRBJ1-3,once,TGTGCCAGCAGTTACTCCCGGGACAGCATAGGCACCATATATTTT,CASSYSRDSIGTIYF
TRBV7-9,TRBD2,TRBJ2-1,-,TGTGCCAGCAGCTTACCGGGCGGGAGTGTTGAGCAGTTCTTC,CASSLPGGSVEQFF
TRBV6-2/TRBV6-3,TRBD1,TRBJ2-5,-,TGTGCCAGCAGTGCAACAGGGGGTGAGACCCAGTACTTC,CASSATGGETQYF
TRBV7-2,TRBD2,TRBJ2-3,-,TGTGCCAGCAGCTTGGTAGCGGGGGGGCCCGATACGCAGTATTTT,CASSLVAGGPDTQYF
TRBV16,-,TRBJ1-4,few,TGTGCCAGCAGCTCGCGGGGATTGGGGCAGGGAAAACTGTTTTTT,CASSSRGLGQGKLFF
TRBV6-5,-,TRBJ1-1,-,TGTGCCAGCAGTTACTCGGCAGGCCCCTCACGGGCTTTCTTT,CASSYSAGPSRAFF
TRBV7-8,-,TRBJ1-1,-,TGTGCCAGCAGCTTAGCTGGGGTGGGGGGGAGTGTCGGCACTGAAGCTTTCTTT,CASSLAGVGGSVGTEAFF
TRBV5-5,-,TRBJ1-1,-,TGTGCCAGCAGCTCGCTCTGGAGGGAGATGAACACTGAAGCTTTCTTT,CASSSLWREMNTEAFF
TRBV10-3,TRBD2,TRBJ2-5,-,TGTGCCATCAGGAGTCCAGGAGCGGGGGGTACAGAGACCCAGTACTTC,CAIRSPGAGGTETQYF
TRBV7-6,TRBD2,TRBJ2-3,-,TGTGCCAGCAGCTTAGGGATAGCGGCGGGGGGAAGTAATGGTGGCACAGATACGCAGTATTTT,CASSLGIAAGGSNGGTDTQYF
TRBV19,TRBD2,TRBJ2-5,-,TGTGCCAGTAGTGGGGGGGGGCAAGAGACCCAGTACTTC,CASSGGGQETQYF
TRBV3-1/TRBV3-2,TRBD1,TRBJ1-6,once,TGTGCCAGCAGACTAGGGACAGGGGATTCACCCCTCCACTTT,CASRLGTGDSPLHF
TRBV7-9,-,TRBJ1-5,-,TGTGCCAGCAGCTTAGCGGAGGGGCAGCCCCAGCATTTT,CASSLAEGQPQHF
TRBV5-1,TRBD2,TRBJ2-5,-,TGCGCCAGCAGCGTAACCGGGACTAGCGGGGGGGAGACCCAGTACTTC,CASSVTGTSGGETQYF
TRBV7-2,TRBD1,TRBJ1-2,-,TGTGCCAGCAGCTTAGGGGGACAGGGGACAGGCTACACCTTC,CASSLGGQGTGYTF
TRBV6-2/TRBV6-3,-,TRBJ2-2,-,TGTGCCAGCAGTTACAGGACTACCGGGGAGCTGTTTTTT,CASSYRTTGELFF
TRBV9,-,TRBJ2-5,-,TGTGCCAGCAGCGTAGACGGAGCGCAAGAGACCCAGTACTTC,CASSVDGAQETQYF
TRBV11-3,TRBD2,TRBJ2-3,once,TGTGCCAGCAGCTCCGGACTAGCGGGAGGGCACAGCACAGATACGCAGTATTTT,CASSSGLAGGHSTDTQYF